This TCR beta chain was captured by sequencing in a study of molecular identifiers for immune sequencing clone quantification (dated by TCRdb to 2016 to 2019). As for the study more broadly: For a replicate experiment, the RNA from either approximately 20,000 or 100,000 naive CD8 T cells was divided into five aliquots, and four of those aliquots went on to sequencing. This methods study benchmarked molecular-identifier clustering-based TCR repertoire sequencing (MIDCIRS) and TCR RNA copy counting, using CD8 T cells to do so.

The investigation overall reported the following: Clones above 20 RNA copies held over 99% of molecules in CMV-specific effector cells but under 1% in naive cells. Modeling gave roughly 3 recovered TCR RNA copies per cell versus roughly 10 by digital PCR, implying around 31% capture efficiency. Spiked-in Jurkat TCR RNA equivalent to a single cell was reported to be detectable even among 750,000 to 1,000,000 naive CD8 T cells. Highly expanded clone sizes could be underestimated because identical TCR molecules may share a barcode. Without barcode sub-clustering, chimeric consensus sequences inflated TCR diversity; chimeras reached as high as 47%. The naive libraries included spiked-in Jurkat TCR RNA (about 9 copies' worth), and this Jurkat TCR RNA is not part of the donor repertoire.

Naive CD8 T cell libraries were made from approximately 20,000 to 1,000,000 sorted cells using 10%, 30% or 50% of purified RNA. Naive CD8 T cells, defined as CD8+CD4-CCR7+CD45RA+, were FACS-sorted into RLT Plus buffer on a BD FACSAria II. Detection sensitivity was tested by spiking Jurkat RNA equal to roughly 9 TCR copies' worth into samples containing roughly 19,000-1,100,000 naive CD8 T cells. CD8 T cells were enriched using RosetteSep CD8+ T Cell Enrichment Cocktail and Ficoll-Paque, and the enriched cells then underwent ACK red cell lysis. Library generation was performed with PCR. TCRdb shows the sequencer as Illumina HiSeq 4000. Bulk TCR libraries were generated as previously described, with the TCR primers listed in Table S5 used. Purification of total RNA was performed with the Qiagen AllPrep DNA/RNA kit. Before analysis, reads from multiple sequencing runs of the same library were pooled. The original methods were these. Reads were retained only if an exact TCR constant sequence was present, and the retained reads were trimmed to 150 nt and grouped according to their 12-nt molecular barcodes. Reads in each barcode group were sub-clustered using a 15% Levenshtein threshold, and a quality-weighted consensus sequence was built for each RNA molecule. Non-functional sequences were excluded, and lower-count sequences lying one edit away from another sequence were also excluded. Based on fitting two negative binomial distributions, any barcode sub-cluster with under 20% of the maximum read count was discarded. TCRdb's own reprocessing of the public reads used fastp at Q25 and MiXCR and kept productive beta chains. CDR3 protein sequences are deduplicated, and each keeps its most common genes and DNA. V and J calls and clone size were set by TCRdb, not the authors. This sample comprises 70,000 to 95,000 distinct CDR3 sequences, around 17% of them detected only once. 0.75% to 0.95% of the sample rests with the top ten.

Points on this clonotype: No cognate antigen has been identified for it. This may come from a read error, since a much larger clone is one base off.

Sequenced material: naive CD8+ T cells from blood, with Jurkat cell RNA spiked in. Taken with the paper, the label for cell subset or site translates to: FACS-sorted CD8+CD4-CCR7+CD45RA+ naive T cells. The receptor was isolated from a human donor in good health. Some libraries in this study had Jurkat cell RNA spiked in.

The CDR3: CASSFEGSGANVLTF. In nucleotides, the sequence is TGTGCCAGCAGTTTTGAAGGATCTGGGGCCAACGTCCTGACTTTC. This chain joins TRBV27 to TRBJ2-6, with the D gene too uncertain to name. Trimming removed 3 bases from V and 1 base from J, leaving 7 bases between the germline ends. The CDR3 goes from the cysteine to the phenylalanine over 15 residues. The sequence is cut down to CDR3 DNA, 45 bases in frame from base 1. Reading the germline V gene (reference sequence) gives CDR1 MNHEY and CDR2 SMNVEV.